This is a list of T cell receptor beta chains from one sample in a study of T cells in Graves' hyperthyroidism and ophthalmopathy. TCRdb called the multiplex PCR reads again in MiXCR, with one record for every CDR3 protein. Of about 380,000 distinct CDR3 sequences listed, about 14% are singletons. Sequencing used blood. These receptors were taken from a woman aged 25 to 45 with Graves' ophthalmopathy. Both conserved end residues are part of each CDR3. A D gene is named only where the DNA matches it firmly. Size values are once, few and many counts, or a class for expanded clones, and some rows have none.

J | V | length | D | size | DNA | CDR3
TRBJ2-1 | TRBV7-2 | 14 | - | many | TGTGCCAGCAGCTTTGACCCCTCCTACAATGAGCAGTTCTTC | CASSFDPSYNEQFF
TRBJ1-1 | TRBV3-1 | 15 | - | many | TGTGCCAGCAGCCATTTAGGGAAAGTGAACACTGAAGCTTTCTTT | CASSHLGKVNTEAFF
TRBJ2-1 | TRBV4-2 | 16 | - | few | TGTGCCAGCAGCCAAGTAGAAGCGAACCCTTACAATGAGCAGTTCTTC | CASSQVEANPYNEQFF
TRBJ2-7 | TRBV20-1 | 15 | TRBD1 | - | TGCAGTGCCCGCCCGCCGGGACAGGGGACCTACGAGCAGTACTTC | CSARPPGQGTYEQYF
TRBJ2-7 | TRBV20-1 | 13 | - | many | TGCAGTGCTCCCCGGGGCGCGTTTTACGAGCAGTACTTC | CSAPRGAFYEQYF
TRBJ1-2 | TRBV6-4 | 13 | - | few | TGTGCCAGCGCCCCCGCACAGGGATATGGCTACACCTTC | CASAPAQGYGYTF
TRBJ2-2 | TRBV4-3 | 15 | - | - | TGCGCCAGCAGTCGACCTGACAGTGACACCGGGGAGCTGTTTTTT | CASSRPDSDTGELFF
TRBJ2-7 | TRBV3-1 | 15 | - | many | TGTGCCAGCAGCCAAGGGGGTAGCGGATCCTACGAGCAGTACTTC | CASSQGGSGSYEQYF
TRBJ2-4 | TRBV12-3/TRBV12-4 | 12 | TRBD1 | many | TGTGCCAGCAGGGGACAGGGGCGAATTCAGTACTTC | CASRGQGRIQYF
TRBJ1-5 | TRBV12-3/TRBV12-4 | 16 | - | many | TGTGCCAGCAGTTCCTCCCGGACAGATAGCAATCAGCCCCAGCATTTT | CASSSSRTDSNQPQHF
TRBJ1-1 | TRBV12-3/TRBV12-4 | 16 | - | many | TGTGCCAGCAGTTTTCATCGCCTCAAAACCGAGCCGGCCGCTTTCTTT | CASSFHRLKTEPAAFF
TRBJ1-1 | TRBV6-2/TRBV6-3 | 15 | - | - | TGTGCCAGCAGTGGTCCGGGACACCTAAACACTGAAGCTTTCTTT | CASSGPGHLNTEAFF
TRBJ2-1 | TRBV20-1 | 14 | - | - | TGCAGTGCTAGAGTTCGGGTATCTCATAATGAGCAGTTCTTC | CSARVRVSHNEQFF
TRBJ2-1 | TRBV28 | 13 | - | many | TGTGCCAGCAGTACCCAGACAGACAATGAGCAGTTCTTC | CASSTQTDNEQFF
TRBJ2-4 | TRBV4-1 | 18 | - | - | TGCGCCAGCAGCCAAGATGGCTCGGGAAGGCCCCTCAAAAACATTCAGTACTTC | CASSQDGSGRPLKNIQYF
TRBJ2-7 | TRBV6-2/TRBV6-3 | 18 | TRBD1 | - | TGTGCCAGCAGTTACGACCTGGACAGGGGGCACATTTCGGACGAGCAGTACTTC | CASSYDLDRGHISDEQYF
TRBJ1-5 | TRBV28 | 13 | TRBD1 | few | TGTGCCAGCAGAGCACAGGGGGGCCAGCCCCAGCATTTT | CASRAQGGQPQHF
TRBJ1-2 | TRBV28 | 13 | - | many | TGTGCCAGCAGTTCCCCTGGATCGGATGGCTACACCTTC | CASSSPGSDGYTF
TRBJ2-7 | TRBV5-1 | 14 | - | many | TGCGCCAGCAGCTTGCAGGGGACCCTCTACGAGCAGTACTTC | CASSLQGTLYEQYF
TRBJ2-2 | TRBV5-1 | 12 | - | many | TGCGCCAGCAGCGGAGATTTCGGGGAGCTGTTTTTT | CASSGDFGELFF
TRBJ2-7 | TRBV30 | 13 | TRBD1 | many | TGTGCCTGGGAGGACAGGTTCCTTACGTCGCAGTACTTC | CAWEDRFLTSQYF
TRBJ2-3 | TRBV7-8 | 16 | TRBD2 | many | TGTGCCAGCAGCTTAGCAGGCGACGGGGGGGCAAGTACGCAGTATTTT | CASSLAGDGGASTQYF
TRBJ2-7 | TRBV27 | 14 | - | many | TGTGCCAGCAGACCGGGACACGGTACGGGGGAGCAGTACTTC | CASRPGHGTGEQYF
TRBJ2-3 | TRBV19 | 14 | TRBD1 | - | TGTGCCAGTAAGCGACAGGGAAACACAGATACGCAGTATTTT | CASKRQGNTDTQYF
TRBJ2-1 | TRBV6-2/TRBV6-3 | 14 | - | many | TGTGCCACCGATGAAGGGCATGCCTACAATGAGCAGTTCTTC | CATDEGHAYNEQFF
TRBJ2-1 | TRBV7-6 | 15 | TRBD2 | few | TGTGCCAGCAGCGCGGGACTAGCGGGGGGATTCGGTCAGTTCTTC | CASSAGLAGGFGQFF
TRBJ2-7 | TRBV11-2 | 16 | TRBD2 | once | TGTGCCAGCAGCCTCCGACTAGCGGGGACCCACTACGAGCAGTACTTC | CASSLRLAGTHYEQYF